This T cell receptor (beta chain) appears in the sequencing data of a study of OX40 agonist ivuxolimab in advanced cancers. General study results and limits: Expanded clones were, on average, more numerous among CD8+ T cells than CD4+.

Data came from immunoSEQ multiplex PCR; TCRdb stores just in-frame clones and leaves some out. The table lists some 35,000 clones, roughly 80% of them singletons. In regard to this clone: Its antigen remains unknown.

The clonotype was recovered from an adult with an advanced solid tumor such as melanoma, head and neck, liver or kidney cancer. The specimen comprised CD4+ or CD8+ T cells sorted from blood, sampled in a trial of the OX40 agonist ivuxolimab.

DNA of the CDR3: TGTGCCAGCAAGACCGGGGGGTCTTCCGAGCAGTACTTC. Its protein is CASKTGGSSEQYF. The rearrangement links TRBV2 to TRBJ2-7, with TRBD2 identical over 7 bases. Per germline, CDR1 SNHLY and CDR2 FYNNEI. This CDR3 region has 13 residues. The V gene end was trimmed by 7 bases and the J gene end by 6 bases; junction bases not matched to a gene: 9.